The entry that follows covers one T cell receptor beta chain sequence. This record comes from a study of blood T cell repertoires in COVID-19. Profiled with immunoSEQ multiplex PCR; TCRdb holds only in-frame clones, not every one. This sample has about 340,000 clones, with 80% to 90% found just once. The CDR3 covers 16 residues. Germline V lookup: CDR1 SGHNT, CDR2 YENEEA. Trimming at V came to 6 bases and at J to 2 bases, leaving 12 bases not matched to a gene. Sample: peripheral blood. This clonotype was sampled from a woman aged 55-69 years with COVID-19, enrolled during active disease. The chain couples TRBV11-3 to TRBJ2-5; 7 bases map to TRBD1. In nucleotides, the CDR3 is TGTGCCAGCAGTTCCTACTCCGGGACAGCACAAGAGACCCAGTACTTC. Its protein is CASSSYSGTAQETQYF.